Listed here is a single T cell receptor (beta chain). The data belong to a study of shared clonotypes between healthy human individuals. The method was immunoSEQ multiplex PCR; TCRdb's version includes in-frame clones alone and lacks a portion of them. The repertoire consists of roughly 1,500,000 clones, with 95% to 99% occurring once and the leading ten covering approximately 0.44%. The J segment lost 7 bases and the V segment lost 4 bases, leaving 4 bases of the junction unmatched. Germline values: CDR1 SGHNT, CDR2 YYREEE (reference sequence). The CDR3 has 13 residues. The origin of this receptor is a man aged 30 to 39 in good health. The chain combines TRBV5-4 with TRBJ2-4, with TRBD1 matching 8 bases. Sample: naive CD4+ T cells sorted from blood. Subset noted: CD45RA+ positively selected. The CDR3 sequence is CASSVDRDNIQYF. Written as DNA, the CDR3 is TGTGCCAGCAGCGTGGACAGGGACAACATTCAGTACTTC.